This T cell receptor (beta chain) was observed in a study of shared clonotypes between healthy human individuals. Study findings and constraints: At large depth, rarefaction still showed sorted-subset sequencing to be incomplete. The diversity represented, both genetic and in exposure history, was limited by few donors.

Points on this clone: Its specificity is not known.

The assay was immunoSEQ multiplex PCR, and TCRdb's table has in-frame clones only and misses some. The sample has about 580,000 clones; more than 95% are singletons. V shed 6 bases, J shed 0 bases, and the junction held 3 bases outside the gene matches. In germline, CDR1 is SQVTM, CDR2 ANQGSEA. The CDR3 loop spans 13 amino acids. Terminally differentiated effector memory CD45RA+ cells were excluded by CCR7 positive selection of CD45RO-negative cells. Adults of Caucasian background living in Nashville, Tennessee made up all donors. The source is a man aged 25-45 years in good health. The V gene is TRBV29-1, the J gene TRBJ2-7; 9 bases map to TRBD1. Sample: naive CD8+ T cells sorted from blood. CDR3 region: CSVGQGSSYEQYF. Written as DNA, the CDR3 is TGCAGCGTCGGACAGGGGAGCTCCTACGAGCAGTACTTC.